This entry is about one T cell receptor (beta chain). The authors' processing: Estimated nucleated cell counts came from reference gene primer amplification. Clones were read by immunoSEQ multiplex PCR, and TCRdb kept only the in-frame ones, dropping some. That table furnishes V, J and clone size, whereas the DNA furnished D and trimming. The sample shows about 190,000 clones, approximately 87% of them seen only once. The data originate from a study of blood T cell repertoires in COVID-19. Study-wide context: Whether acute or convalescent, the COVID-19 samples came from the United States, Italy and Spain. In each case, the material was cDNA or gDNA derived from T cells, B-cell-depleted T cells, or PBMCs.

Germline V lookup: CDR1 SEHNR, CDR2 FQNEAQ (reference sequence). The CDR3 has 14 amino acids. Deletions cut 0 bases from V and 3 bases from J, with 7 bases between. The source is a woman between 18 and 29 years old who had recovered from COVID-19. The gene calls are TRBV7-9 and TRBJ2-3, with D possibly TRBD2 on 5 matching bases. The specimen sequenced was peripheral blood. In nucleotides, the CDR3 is TGTGCCAGCAGCTTAGCCGGGATAACAGATACGCAGTATTTT. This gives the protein CASSLAGITDTQYF.